One and the same sample provided the 27 T cell receptor beta chains below, sequenced in a study of cytomegalovirus exposure and HLA in healthy donors. Clones were sequenced by immunoSEQ multiplex PCR, and TCRdb holds only the in-frame ones, with some missing. This table holds 130,000 to 150,000 clones, approximately 92% found once. The specimen was PBMCs. The receptors here all came from a woman under 30 in good health and CMV-seropositive.

The CDR3 bases are TGTGCCAGCAGCATGAGGACTAGCGGATACAATGAGCAGTTCTTC. Protein product: CASSMRTSGYNEQFF. The V gene is TRBV7-2, the J gene TRBJ2-1; 10 nucleotides align to TRBD2. The germline CDR1 and CDR2 sequences are SGHTA and FQGNSA. CDR3 length: 15 amino acids. J lost 4 bases, V lost 5 bases, and 5 bases had no gene match.

This clone has more than one count but fewer than ten. This sequence joins TRBV5-1 and TRBJ1-5; unclear D gene. Germline CDR1 SGHRS, CDR2 YFSETQ. This CDR3 is 15 amino acids long. Trimming pared 0 bases from V and 2 bases from J, leaving 9 bases between. The CDR3: CASSLGVTGNQPQHF. The CDR3 bases are TGCGCCAGCAGCTTGGGAGTAACTGGCAATCAGCCCCAGCATTTT.

The chain is built from TRBV30 and TRBJ2-2, with TRBD2 as a possible D gene (5 bases). The CDR3 has 14 amino acids. Between the trimmed V and J ends, which lost 3 bases and 4 bases, there was a span of 12 bases. From germline, CDR1 is GTSNPN and CDR2 SVGIG (reference sequence). CDR3 region: CAWRDPGFTGELFF. DNA of the CDR3: TGTGCCTGGAGGGACCCGGGGTTCACCGGGGAGCTGTTTTTT.

The J gene is TRBJ1-6, the V gene TRBV30; no reliable D call. The CDR3 length is 14 residues. Trimming removed 0 bases at V and 4 bases at J, with 7 bases between. Germline V gene lookup returns CDR1 GTSNPN and CDR2 SVGIG (reference sequence). This chain's CDR3 is CAWSVERYNSPLHF. The CDR3 DNA reads as TGTGCCTGGAGTGTAGAACGGTATAATTCACCCCTCCACTTT.

The chain uses TRBV4-1 and TRBJ2-1; D is unclear. This CDR3 comprises 16 residues. CDR1 and CDR2 from the germline V gene are MGHRA and YSYEKL. The V gene lost 0 bases and the J gene lost 0 bases, with 9 bases spanning the gap. The CDR3 sequence: CASSQEPVSSYNEQFF. The CDR3 region has the DNA TGCGCCAGCAGCCAAGAACCGGTGAGCTCCTACAATGAGCAGTTCTTC.

This clone was recorded once. The V and J genes are TRBV5-6 and TRBJ2-3; 7 bases match TRBD1. Germline V gene lookup returns CDR1 SGHDT and CDR2 YYEEEE. The CDR3 consists of 15 residues. V lost 4 bases and J lost 3; bases outside the gene matches: 8. This CDR3 is CASSPTGSVTDTQYF. The CDR3 DNA is TGTGCCAGCAGCCCGACAGGGTCGGTGACAGATACGCAGTATTTT.

V usage is TRBV6-5 and J usage is TRBJ2-1; 12 bases match TRBD2. The germline CDR1 and CDR2 sequences are MNHEY and SVGAGI. This CDR3 contains 16 residues. The V and J ends lost 2 bases and 5 bases, in that order; junction bases with no gene match: 4. This CDR3 is CASSYPRTSGDNEQFF. Written as DNA, the CDR3 is TGTGCCAGCAGTTACCCCCGGACTAGCGGGGACAATGAGCAGTTCTTC.

V gene TRBV4-3 combines with J gene TRBJ1-6; TRBD1 agrees at 7 bases. The CDR3 is made up of 13 amino acids. Unmatched junction bases numbered 3, after V lost 4 bases and J lost 9 bases. Looked up from germline, CDR1 is LGHNA and CDR2 is YSLEER. The CDR3 nucleotides read TGCGCCAGCAGCCTTTACAGGGGTTCACCCCTCCACTTT. Translation: CASSLYRGSPLHF.

This clone was seen just once. V is TRBV28 and J is TRBJ1-6; D may be TRBD1 (6 bases). This CDR3 spans 14 amino acids. V was pared by 7 bases and J by 9 bases, with 16 bases between. Germline CDR1 MDHEN, CDR2 SYDVKM. The CDR3 spells CASTSGQSASPLHF. The CDR3 coding sequence is TGTGCCAGCACTTCAGGACAGTCGGCTTCACCCCTCCACTTT. Variable domain in full (rest from reference TRBV28 and TRBJ1-6): DVKVTQSSRYLVKRTGEKVFLECVQDMDHENMFWYRQDPGLGLRLIYFSYDVKMKEKGDIPEGYSVSREKKERFSLILESASTNQTSMYLCASTSGQSASPLHFGNGTRLTVT.

As to this clone: An end of the junction does not agree with germline; a read error may underlie this. Other DNA sequences in this sample translate to the same CDR3. The rearrangement joins TRBV18 to TRBJ2-7; D is unclear. The CDR3 is 14 residues long. Germline CDR1 and CDR2: KGHSH and LQKENI. This CDR3 is CASSPPSGSYEQYF. As DNA, the CDR3 is TGTGCCAGCTCACCACCGTCGGGTTCCTACGAGCAATACTTC.

V and J are TRBV7-9 and TRBJ1-2; D not resolved. CDR1 is SEHNR and CDR2 is FQNEAQ in the germline V gene (reference sequence). Trimming took off 1 base at V and 11 bases at J, with 11 bases between the two ends. The CDR3 is made up of 12 amino acids. The CDR3 loop reads CASSLVSATYTF. The CDR3 DNA follows: TGTGCCAGCAGCTTAGTGTCCGCGACTTACACCTTC.

The gene calls are TRBV18 and TRBJ2-3, with D perhaps matching TRBD2 (5 bases). Germline V lookup: CDR1 KGHSH, CDR2 LQKENI. The CDR3 is 16 residues long. V was cut by 0 bases and J by 3 bases, with 13 bases left in between. The DNA for the CDR3 is TGTGCCAGCTCACCACCCTTGAGTATAGCGACAGATACGCAGTATTTT. This translates into CASSPPLSIATDTQYF.

The chain employs TRBV7-9 and TRBJ2-7; a possible D gene is TRBD2 (6 bases). The CDR3 has 13 amino acids. V was cut by 3 bases and J by 12 bases, with 18 bases left in between. The germline V gene has CDR1 SEHNR and CDR2 FQNEAQ (reference sequence). The CDR3 DNA reads TGTGCCAGCAGCTTGAGCGGGTCAGGGATGTTGTACTTC. This gives the protein CASSLSGSGMLYF.

This chain connects TRBV11-2 to TRBJ2-5; 11 bases are a match to TRBD2. Germline V gene data show CDR1 as SGHAT and CDR2 as FQNNGV. V shed 4 bases, J shed 5 bases, and the junction held 6 bases outside the gene matches. The CDR3 spans 15 residues. In DNA form, the CDR3 reads TGTGCCAGCAGCTATAGCGGGGGGGCAGAGGAGACCCAGTACTTC. This gives the protein CASSYSGGAEETQYF.

The gene calls are TRBV19 and TRBJ2-1, with 7 bases lining up with TRBD1. The germline V gene encodes CDR1 LNHDA and CDR2 SQIVND (reference sequence). The CDR3 spans 15 residues. The junction had 7 bases not matched to a gene; V was cut back by 5 bases and J by 3 bases. This CDR3 is CASSPTGTVYNEQFF. CDR3 sequence (DNA): TGTGCCAGTAGTCCCACCGGGACAGTCTACAATGAGCAGTTCTTC. The full variable domain, completed using reference TRBV19 and TRBJ2-1, is DGGITQSPKYLFRKEGQNVTLSCEQNLNHDAMYWYRQDPGQGLRLIYYSQIVNDFQKGDIAEGYSVSREKKESFPLTVTSAQKNPTAFYLCASSPTGTVYNEQFFGPGTRLTVL.

The chain recombines TRBV2 with TRBJ1-5; 9 nucleotides match TRBD1. Trimming at V came to 6 bases and at J to 2 bases, leaving 5 bases not matched to a gene. The CDR3 contains 15 residues. Germline V lookup: CDR1 SNHLY, CDR2 FYNNEI. In DNA form, the CDR3 reads TGTGCCAGCAGCGTACAGGGGGCCGGCAATCAGCCCCAGCATTTT. It codes for CASSVQGAGNQPQHF.

The V gene is TRBV4-1, the J gene TRBJ2-5; 12 bases are a match to TRBD2. V was pared by 4 bases and J by 5 bases, with 2 bases of the junction left unmatched. Germline V lookup: CDR1 MGHRA, CDR2 YSYEKL. This CDR3 contains 14 residues. CDR3 loop: CASSLGLAGETQYF. The CDR3, as DNA: TGCGCCAGCAGCCTCGGACTAGCGGGGGAGACCCAGTACTTC.

The CDR3 reads CASTNTGDYEQYF. In nucleotides, the CDR3 is TGTGCCAGCACCAATACAGGGGACTACGAGCAGTACTTC. The V and J genes are TRBV27 and TRBJ2-7, with TRBD1 matching over 7 bases. CDR3 length equals 13 residues. V lost 7 bases and J lost 3; bases outside the gene matches: 6. CDR1 is MNHEY, CDR2 SMNVEV, per germline (reference sequence).

The chain recombines TRBV19 with TRBJ2-1; the D gene is possibly TRBD1 (7 bases). The CDR3 totals 15 residues. With 1 base removed from V and 4 bases from J, the gap between germline ends came to 11 bases. Germline assignment: CDR1 LNHDA and CDR2 SQIVND (reference sequence). The CDR3 loop is CASSIGRGPYNEQFF. CDR3 DNA: TGTGCCAGTAGTATAGGGAGGGGGCCTTACAATGAGCAGTTCTTC.

V gene TRBV20-1 combines with J gene TRBJ1-1; possible D gene TRBD1, 6 bases. V lost 5 bases and J 7 bases, leaving 8 bases between the germline ends. Germline-derived CDR1 and CDR2 are DFQATT and SNEGSKA (reference sequence). CDR3 length equals 10 residues. The DNA of the CDR3 is TGCAGTGCTGGACAGTTTGAAGCTTTCTTT. Amino acids: CSAGQFEAFF.

V is TRBV2 and J is TRBJ2-1; 8 bases are a match to TRBD1. In germline, CDR1 is SNHLY, CDR2 FYNNEI. The CDR3 sequence is 15 residues long. With V trimmed by 5 bases and J by 2 bases, 5 bases remained unmatched. The CDR3 region has the DNA TGTGCCAGCAGTTCGGACAGGGTAGCCTACAATGAGCAGTTCTTC. It is translated as CASSSDRVAYNEQFF. Drawing the rest from reference TRBV2 and TRBJ2-1, the complete variable domain is EPEVTQTPSHQVTQMGQEVILRCVPISNHLYFYWYRQILGQKVEFLVSFYNNEISEKSEIFDDQFSVERPDGSNFTLKIRSTKLEDSAMYFCASSSDRVAYNEQFFGPGTRLTVL.

The chain combines TRBV18 with TRBJ2-7, with D perhaps TRBD2 (7 bases). The CDR3 runs to 17 residues. V was cut by 3 bases and J by 2 bases, with 20 bases left in between. Germline loops: CDR1 KGHSH, CDR2 LQKENI. The CDR3 sequence is CASSPMRGGILAYEQYF. In DNA form, the CDR3 reads TGTGCCAGCTCACCTATGAGGGGGGGAATTCTAGCCTACGAGCAGTACTTC.

This clone was counted once. The J gene is TRBJ1-2, the V gene TRBV4-1, with 7 positions matching TRBD1. The germline CDR1 and CDR2 sequences are MGHRA and YSYEKL. With V trimmed by 1 base and J by 9 bases, 14 bases remained unmatched. The length of the CDR3 is 16 residues. The CDR3 protein is CASSQGTGTDTYSYTF. The CDR3 bases are TGCGCCAGCAGCCAAGGAACCGGGACAGACACATATAGCTACACCTTC.

This chain links TRBV5-1 with TRBJ1-6; D gene ambiguous. Per germline, CDR1 SGHRS and CDR2 YFSETQ. This CDR3 contains 15 residues. V dropped 5 bases and J dropped 6 bases, with 15 bases sitting between them. The CDR3 loop reads CASRSPETGNSPLHF. In DNA, the CDR3 is TGCGCCAGCAGATCCCCGGAGACCGGTAATTCACCCCTCCACTTT.

This chain uses TRBV18 with TRBJ2-2, with D hard to call. Trimming pared 1 base from V and 0 bases from J, leaving 9 bases between. The V gene's germline CDR1 is KGHSH and CDR2 LQKENI. This CDR3 is built from 16 residues. The CDR3 is CASSPRDSPNTGELFF. The DNA for the CDR3 is TGTGCCAGCTCACCACGCGACTCGCCGAACACCGGGGAGCTGTTTTTT. Filled out from reference TRBV18 and TRBJ2-2, the complete variable domain reads NAGVMQNPRHLVRRRGQEARLRCSPMKGHSHVYWYRQLPEEGLKFMVYLQKENIIDESGMPKERFSAEFPKEGPSILRIQQVVRGDSAAYFCASSPRDSPNTGELFFGEGSRLTVL.

V gene TRBV6-1 combines with J gene TRBJ2-4; 8 bases are shared with TRBD1. This CDR3 is built from 18 residues. V trimming: 3 bases; J trimming: 1 base; junction bases outside the gene matches: 11. CDR1 is MNHNS and CDR2 is SASEGT in the germline V gene. CDR3 nucleotides: TGTGCCAGCAGTGATTCGGGCCGACAGGGGCGGGCCAAAAACATTCAGTACTTC. Its protein product is CASSDSGRQGRAKNIQYF.

The J gene is TRBJ2-1, the V gene TRBV5-4; D is perhaps TRBD1 (5 bases). Deletions cut 3 bases from V and 0 bases from J, with 13 bases between. CDR1 is SGHNT, CDR2 YYREEE, per germline (reference sequence). The CDR3 consists of 16 residues. The chain's CDR3 is CASSSRQGHSYNEQFF. The CDR3 nucleotides read TGTGCCAGCAGCTCACGCCAGGGTCACTCCTACAATGAGCAGTTCTTC.